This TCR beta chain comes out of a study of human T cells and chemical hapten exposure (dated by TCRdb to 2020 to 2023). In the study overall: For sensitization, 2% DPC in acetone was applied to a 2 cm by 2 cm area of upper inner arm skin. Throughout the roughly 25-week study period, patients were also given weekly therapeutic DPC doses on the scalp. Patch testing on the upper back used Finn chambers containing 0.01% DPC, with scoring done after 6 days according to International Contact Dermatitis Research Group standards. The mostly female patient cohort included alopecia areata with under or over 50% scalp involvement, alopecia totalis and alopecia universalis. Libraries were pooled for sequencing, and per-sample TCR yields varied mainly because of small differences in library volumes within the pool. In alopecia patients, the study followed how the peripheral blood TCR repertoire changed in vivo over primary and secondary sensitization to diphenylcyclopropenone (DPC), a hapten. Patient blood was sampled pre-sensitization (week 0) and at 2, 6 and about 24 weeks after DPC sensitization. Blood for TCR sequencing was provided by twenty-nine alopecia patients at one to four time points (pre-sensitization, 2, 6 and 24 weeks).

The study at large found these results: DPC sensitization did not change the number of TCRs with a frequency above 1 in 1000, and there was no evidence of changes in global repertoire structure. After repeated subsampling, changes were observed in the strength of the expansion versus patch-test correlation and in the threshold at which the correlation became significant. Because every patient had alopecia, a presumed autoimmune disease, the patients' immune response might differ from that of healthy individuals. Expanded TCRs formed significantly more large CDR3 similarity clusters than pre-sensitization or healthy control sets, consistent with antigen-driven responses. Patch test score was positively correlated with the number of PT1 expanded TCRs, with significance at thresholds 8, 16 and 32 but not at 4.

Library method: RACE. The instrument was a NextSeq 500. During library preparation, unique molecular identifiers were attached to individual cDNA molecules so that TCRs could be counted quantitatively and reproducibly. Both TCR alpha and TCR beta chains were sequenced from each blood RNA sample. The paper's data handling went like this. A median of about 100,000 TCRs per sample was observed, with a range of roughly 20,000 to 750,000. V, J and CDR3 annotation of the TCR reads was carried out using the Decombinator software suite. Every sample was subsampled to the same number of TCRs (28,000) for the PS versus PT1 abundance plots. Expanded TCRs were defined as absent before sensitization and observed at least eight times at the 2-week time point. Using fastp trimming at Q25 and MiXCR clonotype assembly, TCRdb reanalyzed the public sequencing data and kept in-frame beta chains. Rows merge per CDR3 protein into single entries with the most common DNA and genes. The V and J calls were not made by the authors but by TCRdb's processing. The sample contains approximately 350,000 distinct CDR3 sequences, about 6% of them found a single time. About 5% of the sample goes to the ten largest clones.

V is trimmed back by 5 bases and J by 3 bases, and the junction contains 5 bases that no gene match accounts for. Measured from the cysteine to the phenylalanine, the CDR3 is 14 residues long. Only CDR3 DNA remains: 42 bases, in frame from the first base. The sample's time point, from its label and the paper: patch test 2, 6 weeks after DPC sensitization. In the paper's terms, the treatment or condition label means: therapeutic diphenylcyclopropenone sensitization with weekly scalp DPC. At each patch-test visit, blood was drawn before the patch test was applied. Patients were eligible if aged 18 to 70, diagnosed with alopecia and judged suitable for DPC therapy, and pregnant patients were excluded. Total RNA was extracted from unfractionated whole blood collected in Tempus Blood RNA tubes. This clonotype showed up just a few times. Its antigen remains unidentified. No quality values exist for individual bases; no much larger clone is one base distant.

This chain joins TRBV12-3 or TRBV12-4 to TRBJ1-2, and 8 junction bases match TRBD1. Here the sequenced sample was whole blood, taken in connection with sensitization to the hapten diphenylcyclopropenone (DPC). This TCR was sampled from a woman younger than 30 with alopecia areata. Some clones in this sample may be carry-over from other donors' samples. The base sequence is TGTGCCAGCAGTACAATGACAGGGGACTATGGCTACACCTTC. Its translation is CASSTMTGDYGYTF.